The 30 T cell receptor beta chains below were found in one sample sequenced in a study of spatial heterogeneity in lung cancer. Stated time point: sample taken at primary tumor resection. Unsorted tumor, nontumor lung tissue or cryopreserved PBMC supplied the whole RNA. TCRdb ran MiXCR on the 5' RACE reads and lists one entry per CDR3 protein. The data contain 20,000 to 25,000 distinct CDR3 sequences, under 5.5% of them singletons. Sequenced here: PBMCs, sampled at surgery. Receptors originate from a male donor with early-stage non-small cell lung cancer.

This clonotype was found many times. J is TRBJ1-1 and V is TRBV27; 7 nucleotides line up with TRBD1. Germline V lookup: CDR1 MNHEY, CDR2 SMNVEV (reference sequence). The CDR3 spans 12 residues. V dropped 3 bases and J dropped 8; count of bases not matched to a gene: 3. The DNA of the CDR3 is TGTGCCAGCAGTTTCCCGGGACAGGAAGCTTTCTTT. It translates to CASSFPGQEAFF.

This clonotype was recorded at least ten times. The chain has TRBV28 and TRBJ2-1; 9 bases agree with TRBD1. Trimming cost V 3 bases and J 3 bases; bases outside gene matches: 9. The CDR3 has 17 residues. Germline values: CDR1 MDHEN, CDR2 SYDVKM. CDR3 amino acids: CASSLNPPTGGYNEQFF. The CDR3 DNA is TGTGCCAGCAGTTTGAACCCCCCGACAGGGGGCTACAATGAGCAGTTCTTC.

This clonotype appeared many times. The rearrangement links TRBV27 to TRBJ2-1, with TRBD2 matching 11 bases. Germline V gene data show CDR1 as MNHEY and CDR2 as SMNVEV (reference sequence). Losses at the gene ends were 5 bases for V and 4 bases for J; bases not matched to a gene: 7. CDR3 length: 16 residues. The CDR3 spells CASSILSGREYNEQFF. CDR3 coding DNA: TGTGCCAGCAGTATCCTTAGCGGGAGGGAGTACAATGAGCAGTTCTTC.

This clonotype was seen more than once but under ten times. The chain couples TRBV4-3 to TRBJ2-7; tentatively, D is TRBD2 (5 bases). The CDR3 contains 16 residues. Germline CDR1 reads LGHNA; CDR2 reads YSLEER. Trimming stripped 0 bases from V and 1 base from J, with 13 bases between. The CDR3 bases are TGCGCCAGCAGCCAAGAGGGGAGAGTAGGGTCCTACGAGCAGTACTTC. It is translated as CASSQEGRVGSYEQYF.

This clonotype was recorded at least ten times. This CDR3 is CASSPSTGSNYGYTF. In DNA form, the CDR3 reads TGTGCCAGCTCACCATCAACAGGGTCAAACTATGGCTACACCTTC. The chain is built from TRBV18 and TRBJ1-2; perhaps TRBD1 as D (6 bases). Germline V gives CDR1 KGHSH, CDR2 LQKENI. V lost 2 bases to trimming and J lost 2 bases, with 12 bases between them. This CDR3 has 15 residues.

This clonotype occurred many times. The chain couples TRBV11-1 to TRBJ2-7; D is unresolved. This CDR3 spans 12 amino acids. From germline, CDR1 is SGHAT and CDR2 FQDESV (reference sequence). V was clipped by 0 bases and J by 5 bases, with 5 bases between them. The CDR3 region has the DNA TGTGCCAGCAGCTTAGCTTACAACGAGCAGTACTTC. Encoded protein: CASSLAYNEQYF.

This clonotype was counted at least ten times. This chain uses TRBV11-2 with TRBJ1-1; D remains ambiguous. From germline, CDR1 is SGHAT and CDR2 FQNNGV. The CDR3 runs to 13 residues. V lost 0 bases and J lost 7, with 9 bases in between. In nucleotides, the CDR3 is TGTGCCAGCAGCTTAGACGGTAGCCTTGAAGCTTTCTTT. Translation gives CASSLDGSLEAFF.

At least ten counts were recorded for this clonotype. The V and J genes are TRBV7-2 and TRBJ2-7; D is tentatively TRBD1 or TRBD2 (5 bases each). Germline-derived CDR1 and CDR2 are SGHTA and FQGNSA. V shed 5 bases and J shed 5 bases, with 16 bases lying between them. The CDR3 length is 14 residues. CDR3 sequence (DNA): TGTGCCAGCAGCCGGGACCTGGTCAACCACGAGCAGTACTTC. Translation gives CASSRDLVNHEQYF.

This clonotype has a count of ten or more. V usage is TRBV28 and J usage is TRBJ1-4; D gene uncertain. Trimming removed 5 bases from V and 8 bases from J, with 9 bases in between. Germline CDR1 MDHEN, CDR2 SYDVKM. CDR3 length: 12 amino acids. Here the CDR3 DNA reads TGTGCCAGCAGTCCCCTCGTGGAAAAACTGTTTTTT. As protein: CASSPLVEKLFF.

This clonotype occurred many times. The chain couples TRBV7-9 to TRBJ2-3; either TRBD1 or TRBD2 may supply D (5 bases each). The germline V gene has CDR1 SEHNR and CDR2 FQNEAQ (reference sequence). V was shortened by 0 bases and J by 1 base, with 20 bases between the two germline ends. CDR3 size: 19 residues. CDR3 sequence reads: CASSLAPFGGEGGTDTQYF. CDR3 coding DNA: TGTGCCAGCAGCTTAGCCCCCTTTGGGGGAGAGGGAGGCACAGATACGCAGTATTTT.

The table lists this clonotype with a few counts. The V gene is TRBV15, the J gene TRBJ2-1; tentatively, D is TRBD2 (6 bases). This CDR3 contains 15 residues. V shed 5 bases and J shed 6 bases, with 17 bases lying between them. CDR1 is LNHNV and CDR2 is YYDKDF in the germline V gene (reference sequence). The CDR3 coding sequence is TGTGCCACCAGCCGATATAAATCGGGAGTCAATGAGCAGTTCTTC. It yields the protein CATSRYKSGVNEQFF.

This clonotype showed up many times. The gene calls are TRBV7-2 and TRBJ2-1; D call uncertain. Germline CDR1 SGHTA, CDR2 FQGNSA. This CDR3 has 14 amino acids. V shed 4 bases and J shed 10 bases, with 17 bases lying between them. This CDR3 is CASSSAPSVFEQFF. CDR3 sequence (DNA): TGTGCCAGCAGCTCAGCTCCTTCGGTCTTCGAGCAGTTCTTC. The whole variable domain, filled in from reference TRBV7-2 and TRBJ2-1, reads GAGVSQSPSNKVTEKGKDVELRCDPISGHTALYWYRQSLGQGLEFLIYFQGNSAPDKSGLPSDRFSAERTGGSVSTLTIQRTQQEDSAVYLCASSSAPSVFEQFFGPGTRLTVL.

This clonotype was picked up many times. J is TRBJ2-6 and V is TRBV12-3 or TRBV12-4; D might be TRBD1 or TRBD2, each matching 5 bases. The CDR3 totals 17 residues. V was clipped by 8 bases and J by 0 bases, with 17 bases between them. The CDR3 here is CASWDRGRISGANVLTF. The CDR3, as DNA: TGTGCCAGCTGGGATCGGGGACGGATCTCTGGGGCCAACGTCCTGACTTTC.

This clonotype was detected many times. V is TRBV10-3 and J is TRBJ1-6; D is possibly TRBD1 (6 bases). CDR1 and CDR2 (germline): ENHRY, SYGVKD. Trimming shortened V by 4 bases and J by 9 bases, and 13 bases separated the two germline ends. This CDR3 has 14 residues. DNA for the CDR3: TGTGCCATCAGTGTTCAGGGGAATGGTTCACCCCTCCACTTT. Protein: CAISVQGNGSPLHF.

This clonotype was counted ten times or more. The V call is TRBV7-2, the J call TRBJ1-6, with D maybe TRBD1 (5 bases). Germline V gives CDR1 SGHTA, CDR2 FQGNSA. The CDR3 loop spans 16 amino acids. V lost 5 bases, J lost 6 bases, and 17 bases lay in between. CDR3: CASSRGSPEPNSPLHF. The DNA for the CDR3 is TGTGCCAGCAGCCGGGGGTCACCTGAGCCTAATTCACCCCTCCACTTT. The entire variable domain, with the rest obtained from reference TRBV7-2 and TRBJ1-6, is as follows: GAGVSQSPSNKVTEKGKDVELRCDPISGHTALYWYRQSLGQGLEFLIYFQGNSAPDKSGLPSDRFSAERTGGSVSTLTIQRTQQEDSAVYLCASSRGSPEPNSPLHFGNGTRLTVT.

At least ten counts were recorded for this clonotype. This chain connects TRBV14 to TRBJ2-2; D gene unclear. Per germline, CDR1 SGHDN and CDR2 FVKESK. The CDR3 covers 15 residues. Trimming removed 4 bases at V and 1 base at J, with 10 bases between. The CDR3 here is CASSLLPGNTGELFF. CDR3 in DNA: TGTGCCAGCAGCCTTCTACCAGGGAACACCGGGGAGCTGTTTTTT.

This clonotype was found once. J is TRBJ2-3 and V is TRBV20-1, with 7 bases fitting TRBD1. Germline lookup yields CDR1 DFQATT and CDR2 SNEGSKA (reference sequence). The CDR3 is 14 residues long. With 3 bases clipped from V and 5 bases from J, the junction kept 8 bases outside the gene matches. CDR3: CSASQGVSEDTQYF. The CDR3 DNA reads TGCAGTGCTAGTCAGGGGGTTTCGGAAGATACGCAGTATTTT.

This clonotype occurred many times. Mismatch with germline at one junction end may stem from a read error. This sequence joins TRBV28 and TRBJ2-1, with 11 bases lining up with TRBD2. Per germline, CDR1 MDHEN and CDR2 SYDVKM. This CDR3 comprises 14 residues. The CDR3 region is CASSLIAGGQFGIF. Written as DNA, the CDR3 is TGTGCCAGCAGTTTAATAGCGGGGGGGCAGTTTGGGATCTTC.

This clonotype was counted ten times or more. The chain has TRBV7-9 and TRBJ2-1, with a weak D call TRBD2 (6 bases). Germline V CDR1 and CDR2: SEHNR, FQNEAQ (reference sequence). V was clipped by 1 base and J by 3 bases, with 10 bases between them. The CDR3 consists of 15 residues. The CDR3 is CASSLGDGSYNEQFF. The CDR3 DNA is TGTGCCAGCAGCTTAGGAGACGGGAGCTACAATGAGCAGTTCTTC.

This clonotype came up many times. The V and J genes are TRBV19 and TRBJ1-5; possible D gene TRBD1, 6 bases. CDR1 LNHDA and CDR2 SQIVND come from the germline V gene (reference sequence). V was cut by 8 bases and J by 5 bases, with 13 bases left in between. The CDR3 is 13 amino acids. CDR3 sequence (DNA): TGTGCCAGTTACGGGGGGGCTCATCAGCCCCAGCATTTT. This encodes CASYGGAHQPQHF.

With respect to this clonotype: A junction boundary mismatches the germline segment, possibly from a read error. This sequence joins TRBV27 and TRBJ2-2; 11 bases align to TRBD2. The CDR3 totals 17 residues. From germline, CDR1 is MNHEY and CDR2 SMNVEV (reference sequence). CDR3 protein: CANSPLTGLAVAGELFF. The CDR3, as DNA: TGTGCCAACAGTCCCTTGACGGGACTAGCGGTGGCCGGGGAGCTGTTTTTT.

This clonotype was detected only a few times. The chain carries TRBV7-2 and TRBJ2-3; 9 bases are a match to TRBD2. Per germline, CDR1 SGHTA and CDR2 FQGNSA. The CDR3 length is 15 residues. Trimming took 4 bases from V and 4 from J; bases not matched to a gene: 6. CDR3 in amino acids: CASSWGTSMADTQYF. CDR3 in DNA: TGTGCCAGCAGCTGGGGGACTAGCATGGCAGATACGCAGTATTTT.

This clonotype was recorded at least ten times. V and J are TRBV20-1 and TRBJ2-7; D is unresolved. V was cut by 0 bases and J by 1 base, with 10 bases left in between. CDR1 DFQATT and CDR2 SNEGSKA come from the germline V gene (reference sequence). This CDR3 region has 14 residues. The CDR3 sequence is CSARDRELSYEQYF. The CDR3, as DNA: TGCAGTGCTAGAGATCGCGAGTTGTCCTACGAGCAGTACTTC.

The sample holds many counts of this clonotype. The CDR3 loop is CASSHPNRRELFF. Here the CDR3 DNA reads TGTGCCAGCAGCCATCCCAACCGGCGGGAGCTGTTTTTT. This chain connects TRBV2 to TRBJ2-2; D remains ambiguous. This CDR3 region has 13 residues. Deletions cut 6 bases from V and 9 bases from J, with 14 bases between. Germline V gene data show CDR1 as SNHLY and CDR2 as FYNNEI.

There are many counts of this clonotype. The rearrangement joins TRBV7-9 to TRBJ2-1; 9 bases fit TRBD1. This CDR3 is 15 amino acids long. Germline CDR1 reads SEHNR; CDR2 reads FQNEAQ (reference sequence). V lost 6 bases and J lost 1; bases outside the gene matches: 4. The CDR3 loop reads CASRGTGFSYNEQFF. The CDR3, as DNA: TGTGCCAGCAGAGGGACAGGGTTTTCCTACAATGAGCAGTTCTTC.

By sample fraction, this clonotype is hyperexpanded. The chain couples TRBV20-1 to TRBJ2-5; D may be TRBD2 (5 bases). The CDR3 has 16 residues. Trimming took off 5 bases at V and 2 bases at J, with 21 bases between the two ends. CDR1 is DFQATT, CDR2 SNEGSKA, per germline (reference sequence). CDR3 region: CSAAPLDRSGQETQYF. As DNA, the CDR3 is TGCAGTGCTGCGCCATTGGATCGGTCGGGGCAAGAGACCCAGTACTTC.

This clonotype occurred many times. The J gene is TRBJ2-5, the V gene TRBV5-1; 7 positions match TRBD1. V shed 4 bases and J 1 base; nucleotides not matched to a gene: 10. There are 16 residues in the CDR3. Per germline, CDR1 SGHRS and CDR2 YFSETQ. The chain's CDR3 is CASSIPPGTVQETQYF. The CDR3 nucleotides are TGCGCCAGCAGCATCCCCCCCGGGACAGTCCAAGAGACCCAGTACTTC. The full variable domain, rest sourced from reference TRBV5-1 and TRBJ2-5, is KAGVTQTPRYLIKTRGQQVTLSCSPISGHRSVSWYQQTPGQGLQFLFEYFSETQRNKGNFPGRFSGRQFSNSRSEMNVSTLELGDSALYLCASSIPPGTVQETQYFGPGTRLLVL.

This clonotype has just a few counts. The chain uses TRBV7-6 and TRBJ2-3, with D unclear. The CDR3 runs to 12 residues. Looked up from germline, CDR1 is SGHVS and CDR2 is FNYEAQ. V lost 5 bases to trimming and J lost 10 bases, with 13 bases between them. The chain's CDR3 is CASSGPGYAQYF. Written as DNA, the CDR3 is TGTGCCAGCAGCGGACCCGGGTACGCGCAGTATTTT.

This clonotype was counted ten times or more. The J gene is TRBJ1-4, the V gene TRBV6-5; 9 positions match TRBD1. This CDR3 region has 12 residues. Germline CDR1 and CDR2: MNHEY and SVGAGI. V dropped 7 bases and J dropped 8; count of bases not matched to a gene: 2. DNA of the CDR3: TGTGCCAGCATGACAGGGGGGGAAAAACTGTTTTTT. Translated: CASMTGGEKLFF.

This clonotype was counted many times. The V call is TRBV18, the J call TRBJ1-4; D unresolved. Germline V lookup: CDR1 KGHSH, CDR2 LQKENI. The CDR3 has 15 residues. V was cut by 3 bases and J by 3 bases, with 11 bases left in between. The CDR3 spells CASSPTIGSNEKLFF. The CDR3, as DNA: TGTGCCAGCTCACCTACGATTGGTTCTAATGAAAAACTGTTTTTT.